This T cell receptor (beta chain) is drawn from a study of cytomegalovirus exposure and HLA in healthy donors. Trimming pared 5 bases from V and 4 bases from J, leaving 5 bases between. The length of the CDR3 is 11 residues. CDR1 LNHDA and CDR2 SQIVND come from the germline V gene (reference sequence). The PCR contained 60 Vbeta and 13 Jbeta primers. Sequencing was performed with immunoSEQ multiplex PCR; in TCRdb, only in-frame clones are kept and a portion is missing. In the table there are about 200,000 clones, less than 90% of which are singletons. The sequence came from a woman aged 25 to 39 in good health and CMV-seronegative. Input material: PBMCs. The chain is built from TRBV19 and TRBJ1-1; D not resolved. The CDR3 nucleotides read TGTGCCAGTAGTTCCGGCACTGAAGCTTTCTTT. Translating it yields CASSSGTEAFF. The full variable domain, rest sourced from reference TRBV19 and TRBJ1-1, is DGGITQSPKYLFRKEGQNVTLSCEQNLNHDAMYWYRQDPGQGLRLIYYSQIVNDFQKGDIAEGYSVSREKKESFPLTVTSAQKNPTAFYLCASSSGTEAFFGQGTRLTVV.